The rows below give T cell receptor beta chains drawn from one sample of a study of T cells after yellow fever vaccination. TCRdb re-derived calls from the 5' RACE reads in MiXCR, one entry per CDR3 protein. The data hold some 290,000 distinct CDR3 sequences, with around 11% observed a single time. The starting material was CD4+ T cells sorted from PBMCs, obtained 45 days after the yellow fever booster vaccination. These receptors originate from a man aged 18 to 29 who received the YFV17D yellow fever vaccine. Each CDR3 is given with its conserved first and last residue. A D gene is named only where the DNA matches it firmly. Size is omitted from some rows. Given values are once, few, many or a class for expanded clones.

>NA|TRBV3-1|TRBJ2-7|few
CASSLNRYSYEQYF
TGTGCCAGCAGCCTTAACAGGTACTCCTACGAGCAGTACTTC
>TRBD1|TRBV28|TRBJ2-5|NA
CASSSPGTGPHQYF
TGTGCCAGCAGTTCCCCCGGGACAGGCCCACACCAGTACTTC
>TRBD1|TRBV6-5|TRBJ2-7|many
CASSSPFRTGGYEQYF
TGTGCCAGCAGTAGCCCTTTCCGGACAGGGGGCTACGAGCAGTACTTC
>NA|TRBV27|TRBJ1-2|once
CASSLSSNYGYTF
TGTGCCAGCAGTTTAAGCTCTAACTATGGCTACACCTTC
>TRBD1|TRBV18|TRBJ2-7|few
CASSPLSGQGYEQYF
TGTGCCAGCTCACCACTATCAGGACAGGGGTACGAGCAGTACTTC
>NA|TRBV6-6|TRBJ2-2|NA
CASRMDTGELFF
TGTGCCAGCAGAATGGACACCGGGGAGCTGTTTTTT
>NA|TRBV6-5|TRBJ2-3|few
CASSYRSISTDTQYF
TGTGCCAGCAGTTACCGAAGCATTAGCACAGATACGCAGTATTTT
>NA|TRBV5-8|TRBJ1-2|few
CASSLDREYGYTF
TGTGCCAGCAGCTTGGATCGAGAATATGGCTACACCTTC
>NA|TRBV5-1|TRBJ1-2|NA
CASRWTANYGYTF
TGCGCCAGCAGGTGGACGGCTAACTATGGCTACACCTTC
>NA|TRBV5-1|TRBJ2-3|NA
CASSFGTGGRDTQYF
TGCGCCAGCAGCTTCGGGACAGGCGGGAGGGATACGCAGTATTTT
>TRBD1|TRBV2|TRBJ2-3|many
CASPRDRDTDTQYF
TGTGCCAGCCCTCGGGACAGGGACACAGATACGCAGTATTTT
>NA|TRBV6-5|TRBJ1-1|NA
CASSRGRDTEAFF
TGTGCCAGCAGCCGCGGACGGGACACTGAAGCTTTCTTT
>NA|TRBV7-2|TRBJ1-5|few
CASSQRYNQPQHF
TGTGCCAGCAGCCAGCGCTACAATCAGCCCCAGCATTTT
>TRBD2|TRBV20-1|TRBJ2-7|NA
CSATGTSGTYEQYF
TGCAGTGCTACCGGGACTAGCGGTACCTACGAGCAGTACTTC
>TRBD2|TRBV7-9|TRBJ2-5|NA
CASSSRGRGVAETQYF
TGTGCCAGCAGCTCCAGAGGGCGGGGGGTTGCTGAGACCCAGTACTTC
>TRBD1|TRBV7-2|TRBJ2-1|NA
CASSVRTGQGGGEQFF
TGTGCCAGCAGCGTTAGGACGGGACAGGGGGGCGGTGAGCAGTTCTTC
>NA|TRBV4-3|TRBJ1-2|NA
CASSRHREGNYGYTF
TGCGCCAGCAGCCGCCACAGGGAAGGAAACTATGGCTACACCTTC
>NA|TRBV18|TRBJ1-2|NA
CASSLETGIYGYTF
TGTGCCAGCTCACTCGAAACAGGGATCTATGGCTACACCTTC
>NA|TRBV29-1|TRBJ1-1|few
CSVGPRVTRRAFF
TGCAGCGTTGGGCCCAGGGTAACTCGCCGAGCTTTCTTT
>NA|TRBV2|TRBJ2-1|few
CASSPAQGHNEQFF
TGTGCCAGCAGTCCCGCCCAGGGGCACAATGAGCAGTTCTTC